A single sample gave rise to the 3 T cell receptor beta chains below, sequenced in a study of identical twins. TCRdb re-called the 5' RACE reads with MiXCR, one entry per CDR3 protein. This table has hundreds of thousands of distinct CDR3 sequences, 10% to 15% appearing once. This same sample was also part of a study on yellow fever vaccine responses in identical twins.

Sequencing was performed on PBMCs. The receptor set was obtained from a woman younger than 30 in good health.

This chain joins TRBV12-3 or TRBV12-4 and TRBJ1-1; no definite D call. The V and J ends lost 4 bases and 0 bases respectively, with 15 bases between them. The CDR3 contains 16 residues. CDR3 bases: TGTGCCAGCAGTTCTACAGAACGGGCATTGAACACTGAAGCTTTCTTT. Translating it yields CASSSTERALNTEAFF.

In this sample, this clonotype turned up a few times. The J gene is TRBJ1-6, the V gene TRBV2; the D is unclear. The CDR3 is 13 amino acids. Germline loops: CDR1 SNHLY, CDR2 FYNNEI. V lost 4 bases and J lost 5, with 6 bases in between. CDR3 region: CASSALDNSPLHF. CDR3 nucleotides: TGTGCCAGCAGTGCGTTAGATAATTCACCCCTCCACTTT.

The rearrangement links TRBV12-3 or TRBV12-4 to TRBJ1-5, with D maybe TRBD1 (5 bases). V was shortened by 5 bases and J by 0 bases, with 11 bases between the two germline ends. The CDR3 length is 15 residues. Written as DNA, the CDR3 is TGTGCCAGCAGTCCTTCAGGGTATAGCAATCAGCCCCAGCATTTT. The encoded protein is CASSPSGYSNQPQHF.